This passage covers 14 T cell receptor beta chains from one sample sequenced in a study of CD8+ T cells in alopecia areata. Extraction of RNA preceded its reverse transcription into cDNA, which served as the sequencing template. Here immunoSEQ multiplex PCR was the method, and the copy in TCRdb shows in-frame clones only, minus some. The sample holds 150,000 to 200,000 clones; approximately 57% are singletons and the top ten take over 0.9%. Treatment noted: oral pan-JAK inhibitor, 5-10 mg twice daily. This specimen was CD4+ T cells sorted from blood, taken at week 24, from a patient treated with tofacitinib. The receptors were gathered from a human donor with alopecia areata.

CDR3 DNA: TGCGCCAGCAGCCAAGCCCCTACCTCCGACTATGGCTACACCTTC. Translation gives CASSQAPTSDYGYTF. The chain joins TRBV4-1 to TRBJ1-2; D is undetermined. The CDR3 spans 15 residues. Germline values: CDR1 MGHRA, CDR2 YSYEKL. The V end lost 1 base, the J end lost 3 bases, and 12 bases lay between the germline ends.

This clone appeared once. The chain joins TRBV2 to TRBJ2-2, with D unclear. Germline V lookup: CDR1 SNHLY, CDR2 FYNNEI. Trimming removed 6 bases from V and 4 bases from J, with 6 bases in between. The CDR3 has 12 amino acids. The DNA of the CDR3 is TGTGCCAGCAGGCTGATCACCGGGGAGCTGTTTTTT. It is translated as CASRLITGELFF.

This clone was observed a few times. The chain joins TRBV29-1 to TRBJ2-3; the match to TRBD2 covers 10 bases. The V and J ends lost 6 bases and 4 bases, in that order; junction bases with no gene match: 10. The CDR3 spans 15 residues. Germline V lookup: CDR1 SQVTM, CDR2 ANQGSEA. The CDR3 region is CSVGLGLAGADTQYF. The CDR3 bases are TGCAGCGTGGGCCTGGGGCTAGCGGGGGCAGATACGCAGTATTTT.

This chain links TRBV7-8 with TRBJ2-1; D is possibly TRBD1 or TRBD2 (6 bases each). The ends were cut back, 2 bases at V and 8 bases at J, with 10 bases in the middle. Per germline, CDR1 SGHVS and CDR2 FQNEAQ. This CDR3 region has 13 residues. In nucleotides, the CDR3 is TGTGCCAGCAGCTTAATGGGGGGCCATGAGCAGTTCTTC. Amino acids: CASSLMGGHEQFF.

This rearrangement joins TRBV4-3 to TRBJ1-1; the D is unclear. Germline V lookup: CDR1 LGHNA, CDR2 YSLEER. The CDR3 is 14 residues long. Trimming stripped 0 bases from V and 4 bases from J, with 9 bases between. The chain's CDR3 is CASSQDPRFTEAFF. DNA for the CDR3: TGCGCCAGCAGCCAAGATCCCAGGTTCACTGAAGCTTTCTTT.

This clone was found once. The chain couples TRBV27 to TRBJ2-1, with 7 nucleotides matching TRBD2. The CDR3 runs to 15 residues. V was pared by 8 bases and J by 5 bases, with 12 bases of the junction left unmatched. Germline V gene data show CDR1 as MNHEY and CDR2 as SMNVEV (reference sequence). CDR3 sequence reads: CASVPLANLNNEQFF. The CDR3 DNA reads TGTGCCAGCGTTCCACTAGCGAACCTCAACAATGAGCAGTTCTTC.

The chain links TRBV15 to TRBJ2-5; D remains ambiguous. CDR3 length: 11 residues. With 4 bases removed from V and 2 bases from J, the gap between germline ends came to 2 bases. Germline CDR1 is LNHNV and CDR2 is YYDKDF (reference sequence). The CDR3 spells CATSIQETQYF. The CDR3 nucleotides are TGTGCCACCAGCATACAAGAGACCCAGTACTTC.

This chain joins TRBV5-1 and TRBJ1-6; D may be TRBD1 (6 bases). Germline-derived CDR1 and CDR2 are SGHRS and YFSETQ. Trimming shortened V by 0 bases and J by 13 bases, and 23 bases separated the two germline ends. This CDR3 comprises 17 residues. The CDR3 coding sequence is TGCGCCAGCAGCTTGGGAGTTTGGCAGGGGTCATCTTCGCCCCTCCACTTT. Translation: CASSLGVWQGSSSPLHF.

The J gene is TRBJ1-1, the V gene TRBV4-3, with no clear D. Germline CDR1 reads LGHNA; CDR2 reads YSLEER. CDR3 length: 14 amino acids. V lost 0 bases to trimming and J lost 1 base, with 6 bases between them. This CDR3 reads CASSQDFGNTEAFF. The CDR3 coding sequence is TGCGCCAGCAGCCAAGATTTCGGGAACACTGAAGCTTTCTTT.

The V and J genes are TRBV30 and TRBJ2-3; perhaps D is TRBD1 or TRBD2 (6 bases each). CDR1 GTSNPN and CDR2 SVGIG come from the germline V gene (reference sequence). This CDR3 is 17 amino acids long. The germline V and J ends were trimmed by 4 bases and 1 base, with 21 bases remaining between them. CDR3 in DNA: TGTGCCTGGACCCTCCGGAGGGGGTTGCTGGGCACAGATACGCAGTATTTT. Translation gives CAWTLRRGLLGTDTQYF.

This clone was observed a handful of times. J is TRBJ2-1 and V is TRBV27; 10 bases map to TRBD1. The germline gives CDR1 MNHEY, CDR2 SMNVEV (reference sequence). The CDR3 sequence is 18 residues long. V lost 5 bases and J lost 6; bases outside the gene matches: 16. Here the CDR3 DNA reads TGTGCCAGCAGTGGAGCCGGGACAGGGGCCTTTTATGGCAATGAGCAGTTCTTC. This gives the protein CASSGAGTGAFYGNEQFF.

The V and J genes are TRBV7-6 and TRBJ2-3; TRBD1 matches 7 bases. V lost 4 bases and J lost 5; bases outside the gene matches: 6. The CDR3 has 14 residues. The germline gives CDR1 SGHVS, CDR2 FNYEAQ. This CDR3 is CASSSPNRGDTQYF. In DNA form, the CDR3 reads TGTGCCAGCAGCTCCCCCAACAGGGGAGATACGCAGTATTTT.

The rearrangement joins TRBV30 to TRBJ1-2; D not certain. V lost 3 bases and J lost 3, with 8 bases in between. The CDR3 covers 12 residues. Germline loops: CDR1 GTSNPN, CDR2 SVGIG (reference sequence). The CDR3 loop is CAWRHTDYGYTF. DNA of the CDR3: TGTGCCTGGAGACACACCGACTATGGCTACACCTTC.

As to this clone: Mismatch with germline at one junction end may stem from a read error. V usage is TRBV2 and J usage is TRBJ1-5; D gene unclear. Germline CDR1 is SNHLY and CDR2 is FYNNEI. The CDR3 length is 12 residues. CDR3 amino acids: CASGEAGQPQHF. The CDR3 DNA follows: TGTGCCAGCGGTGAGGCAGGACAGCCCCAGCATTTT.